The entry that follows covers one T cell receptor beta chain sequence. Its target antigen remains unknown. No quality values exist for individual bases; no much larger clone is one base distant. This sample is drawn from a study of Ad26.COV2.S vaccination and SARS-CoV-2 variants (dated by TCRdb to about 2021). As for the study more broadly: Vaccine-arm donors came from COV1001, a multicentre, randomized, double-blind, placebo-controlled phase I-IIa trial of Ad26.COV2.S in healthy adults. Ad26.COV2.S was administered intramuscularly at a dose of 5x10^10 or 1x10^11 viral particles, either as one shot or as two shots given 56 days apart. Sequencing of the TCRbeta repertoire served to evaluate the specificity and breadth of SARS-CoV-2-reactive T cell receptors following Ad26.COV2.S vaccination. A total of approximately 30 samples were included in the TCR-sequenced set, comprising roughly 20 Ad26.COV2.S vaccine recipients, 5 placebo recipients and 8 SARS-CoV-2 convalescent individuals. Participants in the trial were split at random into five groups of five each, receiving low-dose or high-dose Ad26.COV2.S once or twice, or else placebo on both occasions. Throughout the experiments and outcome assessment, investigators stayed blinded to trial group allocation. Broad study findings and their caveats: According to the authors, total T cell responses may have been underestimated by the TCR breadth and depth analyses. Comparing responses between vaccine doses or regimens was not something the study was powered to do. Higher spike-specific TCR breadth was observed in Ad26.COV2.S recipients than in placebo recipients (P = 0.0014). Substantial breadth of spike-specific CD8+ and CD4+ T cell responses was reported after vaccination. Vaccine and placebo recipients had similar non-spike TCR breadth, a finding consistent with the vaccine containing only spike.

The immunoSEQ Assay was used to sequence TCRbeta CDR3 regions. After extraction, genomic DNA underwent amplification by bias-controlled multiplex PCR, followed by high-throughput sequencing. As for how the authors treated the data: Collapsing and filtering of sequences were performed to quantify the absolute abundance of each unique TCRbeta CDR3 region. T cell fraction was estimated by normalizing TCRbeta template counts to usable DNA, with usable DNA measured through amplification of reference genes found in all nucleated cells. Repertoire TCRs were annotated as SARS-CoV-2-specific when V gene, CDR3 amino acid sequence and J gene were exactly matched to a known reactive TCR set. The reference SARS-CoV-2 TCR set was obtained from MIRA and was filtered for enrichment in COVID-19-positive ImmuneCODE repertoires, whereby public or cross-reactive TCRs were removed. Using the MIRA antigens, annotated TCRs were further analysed by specific ORF or by position within an ORF. Breadth was defined as annotated unique rearrangements over total unique productive rearrangements; depth was the summed frequency of those rearrangements. Group comparisons of TCR breadth used two-sided Wilcoxon rank-sum tests. TCRdb obtained this table from immuneACCESS and retained in-frame rearrangements with V and J assigned. These tables miss some clones; where compared with another copy, unresolved V genes account for less than half of the shortfall, and the remainder is unexplained. V and J calls and clone size are as listed in that table; D and trimming were resolved from the DNA. Counted in this sample were 240,000 or so clones; roughly 90% of them appeared once. The ten largest account for roughly 10% of the sample.

The CDR3 numbers 16 residues from cysteine through phenylalanine. Of the read, only the CDR3 DNA is kept; its 48 bases are in frame from base 1. CDR1 MGHDK and CDR2 SYGVNS are derived from the germline V gene. Trimming takes 8 bases off V and 7 bases off J; junction bases not matched to a gene: 11. The intended sense of this specimen's treatment or condition label: roughly 19 received Ad26.COV2.S at low or high dose, single or two shots; roughly five received placebo; per-sample allocation not given. Repertoires of vaccine and placebo recipients were sequenced from samples collected on day 63 after the first injection. In Cohort 1b, some 25 adults aged 18-55 years were enrolled at a single site in Boston, USA, between 29 July and 7 August 2020. Ad26.COV2.S was a replication-incompetent adenovirus type 26 vector expressing a prefusion-stabilized SARS-CoV-2 spike protein from the original Wuhan strain.

The sequence links TRBV25-1 to TRBJ2-3; TRBD2 matches 14 bases in the middle. This material consisted of peripheral blood, taken in a trial of Ad26.COV2.S vaccine versus placebo. The receptor was isolated from a person between 18 and 65 years old who received the Ad26.COV2.S COVID-19 vaccine or a placebo. CDR3 sequence: CASSQTSGRAGYTQYF. The DNA sequence is TGTGCCAGCTCCCAGACTAGCGGGAGGGCCGGATATACGCAGTATTTT.